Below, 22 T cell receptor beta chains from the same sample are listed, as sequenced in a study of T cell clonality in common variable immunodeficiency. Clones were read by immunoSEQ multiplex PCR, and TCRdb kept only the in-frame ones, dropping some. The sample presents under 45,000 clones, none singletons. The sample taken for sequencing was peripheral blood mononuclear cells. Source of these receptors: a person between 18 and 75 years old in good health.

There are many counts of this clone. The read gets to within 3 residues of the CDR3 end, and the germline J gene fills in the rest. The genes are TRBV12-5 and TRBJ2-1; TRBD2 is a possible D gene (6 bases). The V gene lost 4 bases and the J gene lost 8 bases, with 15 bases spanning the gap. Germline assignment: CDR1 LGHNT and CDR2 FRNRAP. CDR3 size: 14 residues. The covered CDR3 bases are TGTGCTAGTGGTTCGATCCTAGCGTCTGATGAG. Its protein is CASGSILASDE. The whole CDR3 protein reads CASGSILASDEQFF.

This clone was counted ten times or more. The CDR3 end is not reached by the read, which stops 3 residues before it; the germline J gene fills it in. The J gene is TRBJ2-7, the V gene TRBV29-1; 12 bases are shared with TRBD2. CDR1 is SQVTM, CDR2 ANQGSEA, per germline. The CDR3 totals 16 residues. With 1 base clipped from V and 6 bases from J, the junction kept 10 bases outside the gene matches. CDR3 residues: CSVEGSTSGGLFEQYF. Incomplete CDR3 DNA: TGCAGCGTTGAAGGTTCGACTAGCGGGGGCTTATTCGAG.

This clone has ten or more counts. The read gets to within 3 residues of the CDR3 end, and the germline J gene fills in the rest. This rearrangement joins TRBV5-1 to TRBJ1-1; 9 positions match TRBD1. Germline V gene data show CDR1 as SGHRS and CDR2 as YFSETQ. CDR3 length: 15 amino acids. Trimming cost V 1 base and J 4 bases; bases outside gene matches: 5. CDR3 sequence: CASSLTGGEGTEAFF. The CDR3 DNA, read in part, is TGCGCCAGCAGCTTGACAGGGGGCGAAGGCACTGAA.

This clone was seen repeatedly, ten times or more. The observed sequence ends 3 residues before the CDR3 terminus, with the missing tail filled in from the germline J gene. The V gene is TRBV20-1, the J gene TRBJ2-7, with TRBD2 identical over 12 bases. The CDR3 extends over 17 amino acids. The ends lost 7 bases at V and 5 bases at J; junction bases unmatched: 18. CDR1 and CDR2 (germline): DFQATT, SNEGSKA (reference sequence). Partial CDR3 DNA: TGCAGTGTTGATGGGCCACAGGGGACTAGCGGGTGGCACGAG. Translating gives CSVDGPQGTSGWHE. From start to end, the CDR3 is CSVDGPQGTSGWHEQYF.

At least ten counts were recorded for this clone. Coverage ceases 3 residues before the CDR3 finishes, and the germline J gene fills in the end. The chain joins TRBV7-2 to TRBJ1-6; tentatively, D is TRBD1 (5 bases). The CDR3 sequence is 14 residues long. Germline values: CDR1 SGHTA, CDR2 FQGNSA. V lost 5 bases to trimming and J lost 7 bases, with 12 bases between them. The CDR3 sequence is CASSRGSTNSPLHF. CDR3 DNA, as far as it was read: TGTGCCAGCAGCAGGGGAAGCACCAATTCACCC.

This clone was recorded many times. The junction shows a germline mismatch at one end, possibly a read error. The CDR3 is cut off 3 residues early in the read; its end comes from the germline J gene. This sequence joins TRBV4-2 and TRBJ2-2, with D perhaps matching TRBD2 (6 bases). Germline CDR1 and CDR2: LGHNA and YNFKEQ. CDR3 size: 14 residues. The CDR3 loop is CASSRLESTGELFF. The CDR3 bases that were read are TGCGCCAGCAGCCGACTAGAAAGCACCGGGGAG.

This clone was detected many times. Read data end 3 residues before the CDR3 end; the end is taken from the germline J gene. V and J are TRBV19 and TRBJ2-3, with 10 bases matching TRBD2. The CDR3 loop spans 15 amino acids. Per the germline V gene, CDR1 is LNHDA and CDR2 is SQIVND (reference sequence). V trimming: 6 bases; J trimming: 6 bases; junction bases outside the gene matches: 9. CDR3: CASSRTSGPGDTQYF. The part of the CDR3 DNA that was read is TGTGCCAGTAGCCGGACTAGCGGTCCTGGGGATACG.

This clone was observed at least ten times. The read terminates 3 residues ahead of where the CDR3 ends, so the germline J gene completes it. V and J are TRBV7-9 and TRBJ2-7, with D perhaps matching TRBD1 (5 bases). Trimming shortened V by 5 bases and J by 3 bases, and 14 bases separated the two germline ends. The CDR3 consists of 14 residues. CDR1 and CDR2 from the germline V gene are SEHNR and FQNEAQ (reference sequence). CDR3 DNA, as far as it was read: TGTGCCAGCAGCCCCACAGGACGGAACTACGAG. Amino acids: CASSPTGRNYE. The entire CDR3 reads CASSPTGRNYEQYF.

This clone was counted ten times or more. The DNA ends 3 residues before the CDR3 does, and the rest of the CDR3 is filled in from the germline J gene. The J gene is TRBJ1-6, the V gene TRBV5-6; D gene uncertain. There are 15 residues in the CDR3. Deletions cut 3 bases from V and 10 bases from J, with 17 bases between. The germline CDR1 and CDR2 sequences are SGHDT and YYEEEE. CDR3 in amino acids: CASSSLAGDRSPLHF. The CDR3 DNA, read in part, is TGTGCCAGCAGCTCTTTGGCCGGGGATCGGTCACCC.

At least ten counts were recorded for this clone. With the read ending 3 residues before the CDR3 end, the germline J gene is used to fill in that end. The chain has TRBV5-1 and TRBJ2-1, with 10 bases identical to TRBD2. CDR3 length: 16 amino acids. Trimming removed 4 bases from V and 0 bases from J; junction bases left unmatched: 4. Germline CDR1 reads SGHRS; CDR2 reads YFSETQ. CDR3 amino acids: CASSPSGGSSYNEQFF. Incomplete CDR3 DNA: TGCGCCAGCAGCCCTAGCGGGGGCAGCTCCTACAATGAG.

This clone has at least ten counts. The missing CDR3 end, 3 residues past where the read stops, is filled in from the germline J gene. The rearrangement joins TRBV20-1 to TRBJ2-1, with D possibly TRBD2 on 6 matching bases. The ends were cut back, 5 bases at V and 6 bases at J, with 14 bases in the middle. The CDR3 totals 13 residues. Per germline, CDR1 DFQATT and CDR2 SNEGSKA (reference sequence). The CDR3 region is CSAYSGGSNEQFF. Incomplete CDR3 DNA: TGCAGTGCTTATTCTGGGGGGAGCAATGAG.

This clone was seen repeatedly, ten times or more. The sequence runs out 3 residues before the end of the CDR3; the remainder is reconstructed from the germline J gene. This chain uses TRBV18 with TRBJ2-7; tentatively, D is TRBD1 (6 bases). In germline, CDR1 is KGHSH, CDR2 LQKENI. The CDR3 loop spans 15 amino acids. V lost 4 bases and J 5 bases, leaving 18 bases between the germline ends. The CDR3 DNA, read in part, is TGTGCCAGCTCACGGGATGGTGGACAGTGGAACGAG. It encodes CASSRDGGQWNE. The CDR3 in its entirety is CASSRDGGQWNEQYF.

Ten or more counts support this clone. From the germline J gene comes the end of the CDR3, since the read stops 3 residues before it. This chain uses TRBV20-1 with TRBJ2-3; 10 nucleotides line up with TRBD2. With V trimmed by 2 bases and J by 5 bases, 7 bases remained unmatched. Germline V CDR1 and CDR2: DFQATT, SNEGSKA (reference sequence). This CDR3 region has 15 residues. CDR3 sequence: CSARTSGIEIDTQYF. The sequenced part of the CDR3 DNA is TGCAGTGCTAGAACTAGCGGGATTGAGATAGATACG.

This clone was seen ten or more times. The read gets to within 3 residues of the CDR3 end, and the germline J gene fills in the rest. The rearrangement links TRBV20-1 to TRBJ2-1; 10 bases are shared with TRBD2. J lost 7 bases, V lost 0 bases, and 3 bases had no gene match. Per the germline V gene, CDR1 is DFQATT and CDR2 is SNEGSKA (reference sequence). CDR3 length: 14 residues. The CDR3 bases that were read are TGCAGTGCTAGAGATGATAGCGGGAGGAATGAG. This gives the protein CSARDDSGRNE. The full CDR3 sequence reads CSARDDSGRNEQFF.

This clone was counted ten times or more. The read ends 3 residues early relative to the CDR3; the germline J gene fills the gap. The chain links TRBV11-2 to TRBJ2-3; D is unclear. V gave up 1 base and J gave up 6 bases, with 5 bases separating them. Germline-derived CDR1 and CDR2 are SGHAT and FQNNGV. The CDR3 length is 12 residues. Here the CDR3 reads CASSLGRDTQYF. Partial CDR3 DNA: TGTGCCAGCAGCTTAGGCCGGGATACG.

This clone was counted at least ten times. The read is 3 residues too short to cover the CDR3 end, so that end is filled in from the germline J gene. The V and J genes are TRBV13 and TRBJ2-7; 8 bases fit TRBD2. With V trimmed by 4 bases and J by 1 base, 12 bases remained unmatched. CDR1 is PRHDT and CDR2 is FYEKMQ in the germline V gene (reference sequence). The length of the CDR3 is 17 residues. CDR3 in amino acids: CASSSDQWPSGSYEQYF. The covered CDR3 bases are TGTGCCAGCAGCTCCGATCAATGGCCTAGCGGGTCCTACGAG.

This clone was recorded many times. The sequenced part of the CDR3 DNA is TGTGCCAGCTCACCATTGCCGACTGCGTCTGCAGATACG. Amino acid sequence: CASSPLPTASADT. In full, the CDR3 is CASSPLPTASADTQYF. This chain uses TRBV18 with TRBJ2-3, with D hard to call. The read terminates 3 residues ahead of where the CDR3 ends, so the germline J gene completes it. The V and J ends lost 2 bases and 4 bases respectively, with 16 bases between them. The CDR3 is 16 amino acids. CDR1 is KGHSH and CDR2 is LQKENI in the germline V gene.

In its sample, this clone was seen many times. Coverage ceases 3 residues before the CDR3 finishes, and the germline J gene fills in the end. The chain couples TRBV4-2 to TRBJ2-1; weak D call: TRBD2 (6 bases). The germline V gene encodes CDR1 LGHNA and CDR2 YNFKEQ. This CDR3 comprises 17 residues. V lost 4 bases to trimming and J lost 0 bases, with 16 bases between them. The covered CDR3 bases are TGTGCCAGCAGCCGGTACGTTAGCGGAGGCTCCTACAATGAG. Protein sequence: CASSRYVSGGSYNE. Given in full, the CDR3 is CASSRYVSGGSYNEQFF.

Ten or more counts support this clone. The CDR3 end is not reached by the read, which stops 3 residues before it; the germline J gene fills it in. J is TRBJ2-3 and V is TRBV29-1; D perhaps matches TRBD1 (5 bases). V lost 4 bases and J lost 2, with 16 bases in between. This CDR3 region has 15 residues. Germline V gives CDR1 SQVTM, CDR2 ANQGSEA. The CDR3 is CSVAVLLQVTDTQYF. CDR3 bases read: TGCAGCGTTGCGGTTCTTTTACAGGTCACAGATACG.

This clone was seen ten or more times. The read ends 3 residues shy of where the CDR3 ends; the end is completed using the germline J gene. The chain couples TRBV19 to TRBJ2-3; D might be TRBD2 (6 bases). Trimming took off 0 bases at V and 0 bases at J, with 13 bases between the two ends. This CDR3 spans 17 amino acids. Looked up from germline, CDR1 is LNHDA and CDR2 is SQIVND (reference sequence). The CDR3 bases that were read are TGTGCCAGTAGTATAGACGAAGCGGGCACTAGCACAGATACG. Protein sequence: CASSIDEAGTSTDT. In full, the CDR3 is CASSIDEAGTSTDTQYF. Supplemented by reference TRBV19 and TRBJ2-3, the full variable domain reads DGGITQSPKYLFRKEGQNVTLSCEQNLNHDAMYWYRQDPGQGLRLIYYSQIVNDFQKGDIAEGYSVSREKKESFPLTVTSAQKNPTAFYLCASSIDEAGTSTDTQYFGPGTRLTVL.

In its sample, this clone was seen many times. Incomplete CDR3 DNA: TGTGCCAGCAGTTTGGGACATTCCTACGAG. Its protein is CASSLGHSYE. The full-length CDR3 reads as CASSLGHSYEQYF. The chain is built from TRBV28 and TRBJ2-7, with a possible D match to TRBD1 (6 bases). The CDR3 is cut off 3 residues early in the read; its end comes from the germline J gene. The CDR3 contains 13 residues. Germline V gene sequence: CDR1 MDHEN, CDR2 SYDVKM. The V and J ends lost 3 bases and 1 base respectively, with 7 bases between them.

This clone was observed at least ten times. The sequenced part of the CDR3 DNA is TGTGCCAGCAGCTTATCAGACTACGAG. This codes for CASSLSDYE. The entire CDR3 protein reads CASSLSDYEQYF. The V call is TRBV11-2, the J call TRBJ2-7; D remains ambiguous. The read terminates 3 residues before the CDR3 end, so the remaining end is supplied by the germline J gene. CDR1 is SGHAT, CDR2 FQNNGV, per germline. CDR3 size: 12 residues. The germline V and J ends were trimmed by 2 bases and 3 bases, with 5 bases remaining between them. The variable domain in full, with the rest retrieved from reference TRBV11-2 and TRBJ2-7, is EAGVAQSPRYKIIEKRQSVAFWCNPISGHATLYWYQQILGQGPKLLIQFQNNGVVDDSQLPKDRFSAERLKGVDSTLKIQPAKLEDSAVYLCASSLSDYEQYFGPGTRLTVT.